One sample yielded the 11 T cell receptor beta chains listed below, sequenced in a study of OX40 agonist ivuxolimab in advanced cancers. The repertoire was sequenced with immunoSEQ multiplex PCR; TCRdb's copy has only in-frame clones and lacks some. The sample consists of 60,000 to 70,000 clones, around 87% of them appearing once. This sample comprised CD4+ or CD8+ T cells sorted from blood, obtained in a trial of the OX40 agonist ivuxolimab. These receptors came from an adult with an advanced solid tumor such as melanoma, head and neck, liver or kidney cancer.

The rearrangement links TRBV7-9 to TRBJ2-2; the D is unclear. The CDR3 is made up of 14 amino acids. Per germline, CDR1 SEHNR and CDR2 FQNEAQ (reference sequence). The V end lost 1 base, the J end lost 7 bases, and 10 bases lay between the germline ends. CDR3 nucleotide sequence: TGTGCCAGCAGCTTAGGTACGGCGCTCGGGGAGCTGTTTTTT. Residues: CASSLGTALGELFF.

J is TRBJ2-1 and V is TRBV7-8; no reliable D call. V lost 5 bases, J lost 6 bases, and 11 bases lay in between. The length of the CDR3 is 13 residues. Germline V gives CDR1 SGHVS, CDR2 FQNEAQ. CDR3 region: CASSPPKRNEQFF. CDR3 nucleotide sequence: TGTGCCAGCAGCCCCCCGAAGCGCAATGAGCAGTTCTTC.

The chain uses TRBV29-1 and TRBJ1-1, with a tentative D call TRBD1 (6 bases). The V gene's germline CDR1 is SQVTM and CDR2 ANQGSEA. The V and J ends lost 6 bases and 6 bases respectively, with 17 bases between them. The CDR3 sequence is 13 residues long. The CDR3 bases are TGCAGCGTGAAACAGGGACGGAGTGCTGAAGCTTTCTTT. Translating it yields CSVKQGRSAEAFF.

This sequence joins TRBV30 and TRBJ2-7; D is possibly TRBD1 or TRBD2 (5 bases each). Trimming pared 8 bases from V and 1 base from J, leaving 15 bases between. This CDR3 comprises 13 residues. CDR1 and CDR2 (germline): GTSNPN, SVGIG (reference sequence). CDR3 loop: CAHSRGDSYEQYF. The CDR3 DNA follows: TGTGCCCACTCCCGAGGGGATTCCTACGAGCAGTACTTC.

The J gene is TRBJ2-5, the V gene TRBV29-1, with 9 bases identical to TRBD1. Gene TRBJ2-7 matches the end of the DNA better, so the J call may be wrong. This CDR3 spans 18 amino acids. Germline loops: CDR1 SQVTM, CDR2 ANQGSEA. CDR3 amino acids: CSVGDREIPPPINYEQYF. The CDR3 DNA is TGCAGCGTGGGGGACAGGGAAATTCCCCCGCCGATAAATTACGAGCAGTACTTC.

The chain carries TRBV23-1 and TRBJ2-7; TRBD1 matches at 7 bases. TRBV23-1 is an ORF; its function is uncertain. The CDR3 covers 17 residues. V was pared by 2 bases and J by 6 bases, with 16 bases of the junction left unmatched. The CDR3 here is CASSQLTGWIILLEQYF. The CDR3 DNA reads as TGCGCCAGCAGTCAACTGACAGGGTGGATTATTCTCCTCGAGCAGTACTTC.

The rearrangement links TRBV7-8 to TRBJ2-6, with D tentatively TRBD2 (5 bases). The CDR3 has 14 amino acids. Trimming cost V 3 bases and J 2 bases, with 5 bases left between them. Germline V gene sequence: CDR1 SGHVS, CDR2 FQNEAQ. Here the CDR3 DNA reads TGTGCCAGCAGCTTCGGGGCTGGGGCCAACGTCCTGACTTTC. It yields the protein CASSFGAGANVLTF.

This CDR3 is CASSLSTGPSEAFF. CDR3 nucleotide sequence: TGTGCCAGCAGCTTATCTACGGGGCCCAGTGAAGCTTTCTTT. V is TRBV7-2 and J is TRBJ1-1; D is possibly TRBD1 (5 bases). The CDR3 has 14 residues. Germline V lookup: CDR1 SGHTA, CDR2 FQGNSA. V gave up 2 bases and J gave up 7 bases, with 14 bases separating them.

This chain connects TRBV2 to TRBJ2-5; a weak D match, TRBD2 (5 bases). V was pared by 6 bases and J by 2 bases, with 10 bases between. Germline lookup yields CDR1 SNHLY and CDR2 FYNNEI. This CDR3 has 13 residues. The CDR3 DNA follows: TGTGCCAGCAGGGACGGGGATCAAGAGACCCAGTACTTC. Its protein product is CASRDGDQETQYF.

The chain has TRBV29-1 and TRBJ2-7; D is uncertain. This CDR3 has 11 amino acids. V lost 6 bases and J lost 7, with 13 bases in between. CDR1 is SQVTM and CDR2 is ANQGSEA in the germline V gene. Here the CDR3 reads CSVRRAGEQYF. In nucleotides, the CDR3 is TGCAGCGTCCGACGGGCTGGGGAGCAGTACTTC.

The CDR3 nucleotides are TGCGCCAGCAGTCCATCTAGCGGGGGACCCGAGACCCAGTACTTC. Translating gives CASSPSSGGPETQYF. The V call is TRBV5-1, the J call TRBJ2-5, with 10 bases that match TRBD2. The V and J ends lost 5 bases and 5 bases, in that order; junction bases with no gene match: 9. This CDR3 has 15 amino acids. Germline CDR1 SGHRS, CDR2 YFSETQ.